This TCR beta chain was found in a study of T cell responses to AZD1222 COVID-19 vaccine. Study-wide findings and caveats: White British ancestry dominated among donors, who included more females, and clonal diversity was possibly underestimated. Only 5 or 6 people who got AZD1222 tested seropositive at baseline. Compared with day 0, the breadth and depth of the Spike-specific TCR repertoire rose significantly after two doses of AZD1222. Repertoire samples came only from after the peak T cell response.

The data were produced by immunoSEQ multiplex PCR, yet TCRdb's version contains in-frame clones alone and is incomplete. Here the sample spans 150,000 or so clones, 80% to 90% being singletons. In its sample, this clone was seen once. Its antigen remains unknown. The CDR3 totals 13 residues. Germline CDR1 is MGHDK and CDR2 is SYGVNS. With 0 bases removed from V and 7 bases from J, the gap between germline ends came to 9 bases. The sample in question was peripheral blood, obtained 28 days after the second AZD1222 dose. The chain joins TRBV25-1 to TRBJ1-1; D uncertain. The clonotype comes from an adult who received the AZD1222 COVID-19 vaccine. In DNA form, the CDR3 reads TGTGCCAGCAGTGAATATGGGCGCAGTGAAGCTTTCTTT. The encoded protein is CASSEYGRSEAFF.